This T cell receptor (beta chain) is drawn from a study of blood T cell repertoires in COVID-19. From germline, CDR1 is KGHDR and CDR2 SFDVKD. This CDR3 has 13 amino acids. Trimming pared 9 bases from V and 1 base from J, leaving 10 bases between. Sequenced by immunoSEQ multiplex PCR; TCRdb stores in-frame clones only, minus some. This repertoire shows 540,000 or so clones, roughly 91% found once; its top ten account for under 8.5%. Sequenced: peripheral blood. This rearrangement joins TRBV24-1 to TRBJ2-3; possibly TRBD2 for D (6 bases). The clonotype was recovered from a woman aged 45-65 years with COVID-19, enrolled during active disease. CDR3 in amino acids: CATAGQGTDTQYF. Here the CDR3 DNA reads TGTGCCACCGCGGGGCAGGGCACAGATACGCAGTATTTT.